This T cell receptor (beta chain) derives from a study of T-cell memory formation after mild COVID-19. Findings and limits, study-wide: Clones which contracted sat mainly in CM and EM if CD4+, and in EMRA if CD8+.

This CDR3 comprises 14 residues. V dropped 4 bases and J dropped 8 bases, with 15 bases sitting between them. CDR1 SGHRS and CDR2 YFSETQ come from the germline V gene. TCRdb used MiXCR to reprocess the 5' RACE reads, holding one entry per CDR3 protein. In the table there are 250,000 to 400,000 distinct CDR3 sequences, 14% of which are singletons. Of note for this clonotype: No antigen is known for it.

The J gene is TRBJ1-4, the V gene TRBV5-1; the D gene is possibly TRBD1 (5 bases). The sequence derives from a man younger than 35 who had mild COVID-19 (a few samples of this study predate the infection). Cell type and time point are not known. Material: PBMCs or a T cell subset sorted from them (not recorded which). The CDR3 DNA sequence: TGCGCCAGCAGCCCAACTGACGGGGCCGAAAAACTGTTTTTT. Translated: CASSPTDGAEKLFF.